These T cell receptor beta chains were read from a single sample in a study of blood T cell repertoires in COVID-19. Measured with immunoSEQ multiplex PCR; TCRdb has only the in-frame clones, and not every one. The sample holds fewer than 150,000 clones, less than 90% seen once. Sequencing was done on a sample of peripheral blood. Receptors were obtained from a woman in her twenties or thirties who had recovered from COVID-19. CDR3s include the opening cysteine and the closing phenylalanine or tryptophan. A D gene is named only where the DNA matches it firmly. A clone size is listed for some rows: how often the clone was seen (once, few, many), or a class if it is expanded.

clone_size	j_call	v_call	d_call	cdr3_aa	cdr3_nt
.	TRBJ2-1	TRBV3-1/TRBV3-2	TRBD2	CASSQDGRANEQFF	TGTGCCAGCAGCCAAGACGGGAGGGCTAATGAGCAGTTCTTC
.	TRBJ1-1	TRBV6-5	.	CASSRRRAEGTEAFF	TGTGCCAGCAGTCGCCGGCGAGCTGAGGGAACTGAAGCTTTCTTT
.	TRBJ1-1	TRBV29-1	.	CSATRGNTEAFF	TGCAGCGCCACCAGGGGGAACACTGAAGCTTTCTTT
.	TRBJ1-3	TRBV20-1	.	CSARQGNTIYF	TGCAGTGCCCGACAGGGAAACACCATATATTTT
few	TRBJ1-6	TRBV9	.	CASSERGGYNSPLHF	TGTGCCAGCAGCGAGAGGGGGGGCTATAATTCACCCCTCCACTTT
.	TRBJ2-7	TRBV3-1/TRBV3-2	.	CASSQVSSPTYEQYF	TGTGCCAGCAGCCAAGTATCCTCTCCTACCTACGAGCAGTACTTC
.	TRBJ2-2	TRBV7-3	TRBD1	CASSSRDSSNTGELFF	TGTGCCAGCAGCAGCCGGGACAGCTCGAACACCGGGGAGCTGTTTTTT
.	TRBJ1-2	TRBV7-9	.	CASSLAEFLRDFNYGYTF	TGTGCCAGCAGCTTAGCCGAATTCCTCAGGGACTTTAACTATGGCTACACCTTC
.	TRBJ2-1	TRBV11-2	TRBD2	CASSLVVAGLGNEQFF	TGTGCCAGCAGCTTAGTTGTAGCGGGGCTGGGCAATGAGCAGTTCTTC
.	TRBJ2-1	TRBV2	.	CASSDSSVKFF	TGTGCCAGCAGTGATTCTAGCGTTAAGTTCTTC
.	TRBJ2-1	TRBV30	TRBD1	CAWSNRGVHNEQFF	TGTGCCTGGAGTAACAGGGGGGTACACAATGAGCAGTTCTTC
.	TRBJ2-4	TRBV6-1	TRBD2	CASSDTSGEVAKNIQYF	TGTGCCAGCAGTGACACTAGCGGGGAGGTAGCCAAAAACATTCAGTACTTC
.	TRBJ1-2	TRBV27	TRBD1	CASSRQGDYGYTF	TGTGCCAGCAGCCGACAGGGTGACTATGGCTACACCTTC
.	TRBJ2-7	TRBV2	TRBD1	CASSEAGQPNYEQYF	TGTGCCAGCAGTGAAGCGGGACAGCCAAACTACGAGCAGTACTTC
.	TRBJ2-1	TRBV7-9	TRBD2	CASSHSSGKQFF	TGTGCCAGCAGCCACTCTAGCGGTAAGCAGTTCTTC
few	TRBJ1-1	TRBV25-1	TRBD1	CASSGTDRGWPDVAFF	TGTGCCAGCAGTGGCACAGACAGGGGATGGCCTGACGTAGCTTTCTTT
.	TRBJ1-5	TRBV15	.	CATSSDRWGQKGVQPQHF	TGTGCCACCAGCAGCGATAGGTGGGGACAAAAAGGGGTCCAGCCCCAGCATTTT
.	TRBJ2-6	TRBV5-1	.	CASSVATSGANVLTF	TGCGCCAGCAGCGTAGCGACAAGTGGGGCCAACGTCCTGACTTTC
.	TRBJ2-3	TRBV7-2	.	CASSFRIIADISTDTQYF	TGTGCCAGCAGCTTCCGCATCATAGCGGATATCAGCACAGATACGCAGTATTTT
.	TRBJ1-5	TRBV5-1	TRBD1	CASSLTGEESQPQHF	TGCGCCAGCAGCCTTACAGGGGAGGAGAGTCAGCCCCAGCATTTT
.	TRBJ2-5	TRBV5-6	TRBD2	CASSPPSSGLQETQYF	TGTGCCAGCAGCCCCCCGTCTAGCGGCCTCCAAGAGACCCAGTACTTC
.	TRBJ1-3	TRBV5-1	.	CASSLTGLAGNTIYF	TGCGCCAGCAGCTTGACAGGGCTTGCTGGAAACACCATATATTTT
.	TRBJ1-3	TRBV4-2	.	CASSPTIGQTGNTIYF	TGTGCCAGCAGTCCTACCATCGGACAAACTGGAAACACCATATATTTT
.	TRBJ2-7	TRBV5-6	.	CASSAGTYEQYF	TGTGCCAGCAGCGCAGGGACCTACGAGCAGTACTTC
.	TRBJ2-7	TRBV12-3/TRBV12-4	.	CASSLGPTYEQYF	TGTGCCAGCAGTTTAGGTCCTACCTACGAGCAGTACTTC
.	TRBJ2-7	TRBV5-6	TRBD2	CASSQPGTSLYEQYF	TGTGCCAGCAGCCAACCGGGGACTAGTCTCTACGAGCAGTACTTC
.	TRBJ2-3	TRBV6-5	.	CASSYSLPGSTDTQYF	TGTGCCAGCAGTTACTCGCTCCCAGGTAGCACAGATACGCAGTATTTT
.	TRBJ2-6	TRBV3-1/TRBV3-2	.	CASSPNNRVGANVLTF	TGTGCCAGCAGCCCCAACAACCGGGTTGGGGCCAACGTCCTGACTTTC
.	TRBJ1-1	TRBV24-1	TRBD1	CATSDLRGTGGWGNTEAFF	TGTGCCACCAGTGATTTGCGAGGGACAGGGGGCTGGGGGAACACTGAAGCTTTCTTT
.	TRBJ2-7	TRBV6-5	.	CASSYSTAGTYEQYF	TGTGCCAGCAGTTACTCGACGGCAGGGACCTACGAGCAGTACTTC
.	TRBJ1-3	TRBV19	.	CASSMWTVGNTIYF	TGTGCCAGTAGTATGTGGACAGTTGGAAACACCATATATTTT
.	TRBJ2-7	TRBV15	.	CATRDMGPEQYF	TGTGCCACTCGGGACATGGGCCCTGAGCAGTACTTC
.	TRBJ2-7	TRBV10-2	TRBD1	CASSLQGASYEQYF	TGCGCCAGCAGCCTACAGGGGGCCTCCTACGAGCAGTACTTC
.	TRBJ2-3	TRBV6-2/TRBV6-3	.	CASSPVLDTQYF	TGTGCCAGCAGCCCCGTTTTGGATACGCAGTATTTT
once	TRBJ2-1	TRBV2	TRBD1	CASSLDRGGYNEQFF	TGTGCCAGCAGCCTGGACAGGGGGGGGTACAATGAGCAGTTCTTC
.	TRBJ1-1	TRBV5-5	.	CASSRGNAEAFF	TGTGCCAGCAGCCGGGGGAACGCTGAAGCTTTCTTT
.	TRBJ1-2	TRBV15	.	CATSRDFIPSGYGYTF	TGTGCCACCAGCAGAGACTTCATCCCCTCGGGGTATGGCTACACCTTC